What follows are 16 T cell receptor beta chains derived from one specimen sequenced in a study of blood T cell repertoires in COVID-19. Measured with immunoSEQ multiplex PCR; TCRdb has only the in-frame clones, and not every one. The profile shows over 350,000 clones, 85% to 90% of them singletons. Sequenced input: PBMCs or T cells enriched from blood (not recorded which). The receptor set was obtained from a woman aged 18 to 35 who had recovered from COVID-19.

The sample holds a few counts of this clone. This chain uses TRBV4-1 with TRBJ2-7; D is possibly TRBD1 (5 bases). CDR1 is MGHRA and CDR2 is YSYEKL in the germline V gene. The V end was cut by 1 base, the J end by 6 bases, with 10 bases between. This CDR3 spans 13 amino acids. For the CDR3, the DNA is TGCGCCAGCAGCCAAGTAGGGGTGGGCGAGCAGTACTTC. The encoded protein is CASSQVGVGEQYF.

The CDR3, as DNA: TGTGCCAGCAGCTTACGTAGACAGGGAACCTACAATGAGCAGTTCTTC. Translation gives CASSLRRQGTYNEQFF. The chain uses TRBV11-1 and TRBJ2-1, with TRBD1 identical over 7 bases. J was trimmed by 2 bases and V by 2 bases; bases with no gene match: 6. Per germline, CDR1 SGHAT and CDR2 FQDESV (reference sequence). This CDR3 is built from 16 residues. The whole variable domain, remainder taken from reference TRBV11-1 and TRBJ2-1, is EAEVAQSPRYKITEKSQAVAFWCDPISGHATLYWYRQILGQGPELLVQFQDESVVDDSQLPKDRFSAERLKGVDSTLKIQPAELGDSAMYLCASSLRRQGTYNEQFFGPGTRLTVL.

The V and J genes are TRBV12-5 and TRBJ1-2; possible D gene TRBD1, 6 bases. CDR1 and CDR2 (germline): LGHNT, FRNRAP. The CDR3 length is 13 residues. V lost 6 bases and J 6 bases, leaving 14 bases between the germline ends. The CDR3 spells CASGPGDVDGYTF. The CDR3 nucleotides are TGTGCTAGTGGACCAGGGGATGTCGATGGCTACACCTTC.

This clone appeared many times. This sequence joins TRBV4-1 and TRBJ2-7; the match to TRBD1 covers 9 bases. The CDR3 sequence is 17 residues long. Trimming at V came to 2 bases and at J to 6 bases, leaving 14 bases not matched to a gene. Germline CDR1 MGHRA, CDR2 YSYEKL. This chain's CDR3 is CASSQPPTRDRAVEQYF. The CDR3 bases are TGCGCCAGCAGCCAACCCCCCACCCGGGACAGGGCTGTCGAGCAGTACTTC.

The V call is TRBV6-5, the J call TRBJ1-2; weak D call: TRBD1 (5 bases). The germline V gene encodes CDR1 MNHEY and CDR2 SVGAGI. V lost 6 bases, J lost 8 bases, and 16 bases lay in between. CDR3 length equals 13 residues. The CDR3 is CASSWAGGKGYTF. The CDR3 nucleotides read TGTGCCAGCAGCTGGGCCGGGGGTAAAGGCTACACCTTC.

The chain is built from TRBV2 and TRBJ2-6; TRBD2 is a possible D gene (5 bases). Germline V gene data show CDR1 as SNHLY and CDR2 as FYNNEI. Between the trimmed V and J ends, which lost 1 base and 3 bases, there was a span of 16 bases. This CDR3 has 18 amino acids. CDR3 region: CASSEVRVSALGANVLTF. The CDR3 nucleotides read TGTGCCAGCAGTGAAGTGAGGGTCTCGGCTCTTGGGGCCAACGTCCTGACTTTC. The full variable domain, its missing parts supplied by reference TRBV2 and TRBJ2-6, is EPEVTQTPSHQVTQMGQEVILRCVPISNHLYFYWYRQILGQKVEFLVSFYNNEISEKSEIFDDQFSVERPDGSNFTLKIRSTKLEDSAMYFCASSEVRVSALGANVLTFGAGSRLTVL.

In this sample, this clone turned up once. A junction boundary mismatches the germline segment, possibly from a read error. This chain joins TRBV3-1 (or the pseudogene TRBV3-2) and TRBJ2-7; possible D gene TRBD2, 6 bases. The CDR3 is 15 residues long. Germline V CDR1 and CDR2: LGHDT, YNNKEL (reference sequence). CDR3 bases: TGTGCCAGCAGCCAAGCCGATGGTGGGGAGGTCGGGAAAACCTTC. This translates into CASSQADGGEVGKTF.

This chain connects TRBV20-1 to TRBJ1-6, with unresolved D. The CDR3 spans 11 residues. V was cut by 6 bases and J by 12 bases, with 12 bases left in between. Germline V gene lookup returns CDR1 DFQATT and CDR2 SNEGSKA (reference sequence). CDR3 bases: TGCAGTGCCTCCCTCCGGGGACCCCTCCACTTT. As protein: CSASLRGPLHF.

The chain uses TRBV5-5 and TRBJ1-1; D is ambiguous. V was clipped by 1 base and J by 1 base, with 5 bases between them. Germline V gives CDR1 SGHKS, CDR2 YYEKEE (reference sequence). There are 13 residues in the CDR3. The CDR3, as DNA: TGTGCCAGCAGCTTGACACAGAACACTGAAGCTTTCTTT. This sequence encodes CASSLTQNTEAFF. The variable domain in full, with the rest retrieved from reference TRBV5-5 and TRBJ1-1, is DAGVTQSPTHLIKTRGQQVTLRCSPISGHKSVSWYQQVLGQGPQFIFQYYEKEERGRGNFPDRFSARQFPNYSSELNVNALLLGDSALYLCASSLTQNTEAFFGQGTRLTVV.

The chain joins TRBV12-3 or TRBV12-4 to TRBJ1-1, with 9 bases that match TRBD1. The CDR3 consists of 13 residues. V shed 6 bases and J 11 bases; nucleotides not matched to a gene: 10. The CDR3 here is CASSRTGGHGAFF. CDR3 bases: TGTGCCAGCAGCCGTACAGGGGGCCATGGCGCTTTCTTT.

The chain carries TRBV30 and TRBJ2-7, with TRBD2 matching over 10 bases. V dropped 4 bases and J dropped 3; count of bases not matched to a gene: 0. The CDR3 has 12 residues. CDR1 is GTSNPN, CDR2 SVGIG, per germline (reference sequence). The CDR3 here is CAWTSGGYEQYF. The CDR3 DNA sequence: TGTGCCTGGACTAGCGGGGGCTACGAGCAGTACTTC.

The V call is TRBV10-3, the J call TRBJ2-3; weak D call: TRBD2 (6 bases). The CDR3 is made up of 14 amino acids. In germline, CDR1 is ENHRY, CDR2 SYGVKD. The V end lost 10 bases, the J end lost 0 bases, and 14 bases lay between the germline ends. In DNA, the CDR3 is TGTGCCACGAACAACGGGGGTAGCACAGATACGCAGTATTTT. It encodes CATNNGGSTDTQYF.

The rearrangement joins TRBV5-4 to TRBJ1-2; TRBD1 aligns across 8 bases. V gave up 4 bases and J gave up 1 base; unmatched junction bases: 6. Looked up from germline, CDR1 is SGHNT and CDR2 is YYREEE (reference sequence). The CDR3 is 15 amino acids. The CDR3 reads CASSGPGQVNYGYTF. The CDR3 nucleotides read TGTGCCAGCAGCGGTCCGGGACAGGTTAACTATGGCTACACCTTC. The full variable domain, its missing parts supplied by reference TRBV5-4 and TRBJ1-2, is ETGVTQSPTHLIKTRGQQVTLRCSSQSGHNTVSWYQQALGQGPQFIFQYYREEENGRGNFPPRFSGLQFPNYSSELNVNALELDDSALYLCASSGPGQVNYGYTFGSGTRLTVV.

The chain is built from TRBV28 and TRBJ2-7; possibly TRBD2 for D (6 bases). Germline V gives CDR1 MDHEN, CDR2 SYDVKM. CDR3 size: 14 residues. With 5 bases removed from V and 4 bases from J, the gap between germline ends came to 15 bases. For the CDR3, the DNA is TGTGCCAGCAGTGGCCGCGGGGTCTCGTACGAGCAGTACTTC. Its protein is CASSGRGVSYEQYF.

DNA of the CDR3: TGTGCCAGCAGCCAAGATAGGGGACAGGGCTACAGTGGCTACACCTTC. It encodes CASSQDRGQGYSGYTF. The chain joins TRBV3-1 (or the pseudogene TRBV3-2) to TRBJ1-2, with TRBD1 matching 9 bases. The length of the CDR3 is 16 residues. V dropped 0 bases and J dropped 7; count of bases not matched to a gene: 9. Germline CDR1 and CDR2: LGHDT and YNNKEL (reference sequence).

This clone was picked up one time. The gene calls are TRBV9 and TRBJ2-3; 16 bases agree with TRBD2. The V gene's germline CDR1 is SGDLS and CDR2 YYNGEE. The V gene end was trimmed by 6 bases and the J gene end by 8 bases; junction bases not matched to a gene: 9. The length of the CDR3 is 16 residues. CDR3 sequence (DNA): TGTGCCAGCACCCCCGGGACTAGCGGGGGGGTCGGTACGCAGTATTTT. It specifies CASTPGTSGGVGTQYF.